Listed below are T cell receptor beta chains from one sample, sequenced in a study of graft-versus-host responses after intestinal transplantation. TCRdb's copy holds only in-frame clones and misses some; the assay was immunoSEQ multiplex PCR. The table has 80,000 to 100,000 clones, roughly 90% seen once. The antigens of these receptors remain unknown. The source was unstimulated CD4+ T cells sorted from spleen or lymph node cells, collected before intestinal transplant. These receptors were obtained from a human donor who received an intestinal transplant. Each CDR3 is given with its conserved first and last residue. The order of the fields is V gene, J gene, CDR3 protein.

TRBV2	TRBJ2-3	CASSARLPGTSSSDTQYF
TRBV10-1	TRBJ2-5	CASSPSRKVSGWYQETQYF
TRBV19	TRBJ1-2	CASSIQGSNQYGYTF
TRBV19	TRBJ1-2	CASRNRGTVPNGYTF
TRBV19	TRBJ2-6	CASSIGPSGANVLTF
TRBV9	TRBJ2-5	CASSVEPLTSGGAGRETQYF
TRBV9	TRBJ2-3	CASSVEGAGGWTDTQYF
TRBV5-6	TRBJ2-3	CASGLGLAGGTDTQYF
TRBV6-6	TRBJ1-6	CASTYWGGGFSPLHF
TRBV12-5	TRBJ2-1	CASGLTASSHNEQFF
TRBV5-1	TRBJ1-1	CASSLSTGGSEAFF
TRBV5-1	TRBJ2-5	CASSLGRGGQETQYF
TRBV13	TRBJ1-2	CASSLGYDYGYTF
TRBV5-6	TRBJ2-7	CASSFIGGAPYEQYF
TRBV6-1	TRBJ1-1	CASSEAYQTEAFF
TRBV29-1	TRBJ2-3	CSVEDLASKEATDTQYF
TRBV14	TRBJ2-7	CASSRSGTGSYEQYF
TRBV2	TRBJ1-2	CASTAPKLDRGVPYGYTF
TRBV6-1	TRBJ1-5	CASSEVHGPGQPQHF
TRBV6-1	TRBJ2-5	CASSWPGQGKETQYF
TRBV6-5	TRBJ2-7	CASSYGRFENYEQYF
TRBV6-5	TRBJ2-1	CASRSSLGTPGEQFF
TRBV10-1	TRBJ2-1	CASSKAGGNEQFF
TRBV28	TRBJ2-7	CASSFHSYEQYF
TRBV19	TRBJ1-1	CASSNPGTEAFF
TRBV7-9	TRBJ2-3	CASSLVTGTGAPDTQYF
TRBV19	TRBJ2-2	CASSLTGGVAGELFF
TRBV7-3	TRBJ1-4	CASSQGSNEKLFF
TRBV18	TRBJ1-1	CASLPLIGNTEAFF
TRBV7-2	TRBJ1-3	CASSLRTGIAGNTIYF
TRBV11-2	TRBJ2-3	CASSFGFLAGGQSTDTQYF
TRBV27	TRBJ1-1	CASSTGGVRTEAFF
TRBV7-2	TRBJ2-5	CASSGGRGETQYF
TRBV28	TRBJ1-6	CASSSDRVLSPLHF
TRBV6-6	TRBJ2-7	CASIPSGGASYEQYF
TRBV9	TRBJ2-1	CASSVTVAGVTNNEQFF
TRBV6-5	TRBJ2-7	CASIRTSGPYEQYF
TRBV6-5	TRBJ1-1	CASSRQGYTEAFF
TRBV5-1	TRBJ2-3	CASSLRGGLGTDTQYF
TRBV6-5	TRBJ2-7	CASSSSRAGGPYEQYF
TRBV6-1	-	CASSDSHNSYEQYF
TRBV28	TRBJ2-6	CASSITGPGANVLTF
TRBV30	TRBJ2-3	CAWSLRGAWDTQYF
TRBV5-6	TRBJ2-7	CASTESDRDEQYF
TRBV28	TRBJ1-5	CASSFQGLSNQPQHF
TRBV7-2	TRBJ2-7	CASSVQGAIFSFEQYF